Shown below are 3 T cell receptor beta chains from a single sample sequenced in a study of T-cell reconstitution after alpha-beta-depleted transplantation in children. Unique molecular identifiers featured in how the TCRbeta library was prepared. TCRdb called the PCR reads again in MiXCR, with one record for every CDR3 protein. The data hold around 580,000 distinct CDR3 sequences, with 27% observed a single time. Here the sequenced sample was PBMCs, taken before TCRalphabeta/CD19-depleted stem cell transplant. These receptors came from a boy less than two years old with Wiskott-Aldrich syndrome, due to receive a stem cell transplant.

This clonotype was detected many times. Relative to the germline gene, one junction end is altered; a read error may explain this. The rearrangement uses TRBV5-1 and TRBJ2-1; 14 bases map to TRBD2. CDR1 is SGHRS, CDR2 YFSETQ, per germline. The CDR3 has 15 residues. The CDR3 reads CASSPGLAGVYEQFF. CDR3 nucleotides: TGTGCCAGCAGCCCGGGACTAGCGGGAGTCTATGAGCAGTTCTTC.

This chain uses TRBV3-1 with TRBJ2-2; D is undetermined. This CDR3 has 14 residues. Trimming cost V 7 bases and J 4 bases, with 13 bases left between them. Germline CDR1 LGHDT, CDR2 YNNKEL (reference sequence). In nucleotides, the CDR3 is TGTGCCAGCACTCGGTTAGAGACCACCGGGGAGCTGTTTTTT. This gives the protein CASTRLETTGELFF.

The chain links TRBV20-1 to TRBJ2-1; the match to TRBD2 covers 9 bases. The trim removed 3 bases at V and 8 bases at J, leaving 8 bases unmatched. Per germline, CDR1 DFQATT and CDR2 SNEGSKA (reference sequence). The CDR3 totals 14 residues. The DNA for the CDR3 is TGCAGTGCTAGTAGGCTAGCGGGGAGGGATGAGCAGTTCTTC. This encodes CSASRLAGRDEQFF.